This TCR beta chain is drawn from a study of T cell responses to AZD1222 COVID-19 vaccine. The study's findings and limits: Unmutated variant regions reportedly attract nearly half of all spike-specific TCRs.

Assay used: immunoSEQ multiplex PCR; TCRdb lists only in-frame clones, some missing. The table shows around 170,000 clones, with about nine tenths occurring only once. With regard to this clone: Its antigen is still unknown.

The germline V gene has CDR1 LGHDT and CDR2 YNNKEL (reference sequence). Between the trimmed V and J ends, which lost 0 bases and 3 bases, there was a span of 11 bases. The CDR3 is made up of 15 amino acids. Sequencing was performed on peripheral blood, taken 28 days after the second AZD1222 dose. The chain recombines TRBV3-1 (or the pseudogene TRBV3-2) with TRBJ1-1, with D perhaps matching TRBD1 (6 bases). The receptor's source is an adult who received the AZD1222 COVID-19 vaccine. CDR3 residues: CASSQDHRDYTEAFF. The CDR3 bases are TGTGCCAGCAGCCAAGATCACAGGGATTACACTGAAGCTTTCTTT.